This T cell receptor beta chain was sequenced for a study of CD8 T cells in ankylosing spondylitis. Findings and limits, study-wide: Blood from ankylosing spondylitis patients appeared to carry a characteristic roughly 8-variant TCR beta motif.

This clonotype has just a few counts. Antigen unknown. V was cut by 6 bases and J by 0 bases, with 12 bases left in between. The CDR3 is made up of 14 amino acids. Looked up from germline, CDR1 is MNHEY and CDR2 is SVGEGT. TCRdb reprocessed the 5' RACE reads with MiXCR, giving one entry per CDR3 protein. The sample yields approximately 260,000 distinct CDR3 sequences, 15% to 20% seen once. V is TRBV6-2 or TRBV6-3 and J is TRBJ2-7; perhaps TRBD2 as D (6 bases). The receptor was isolated from a male donor with ankylosing spondylitis or in good health (not recorded which). The source material was blood, either unsorted or a sorted T cell fraction (not recorded which). CDR3 amino acids: CASRPDGSSYEQYF. The CDR3 region has the DNA TGTGCCAGCAGGCCGGACGGGAGCTCCTACGAGCAGTACTTC.